This TCR beta chain was sequenced in a study of blood T cell repertoires in COVID-19. On the study more broadly: The United States, Italy and Spain were the sources of the acute and convalescent COVID-19 samples.

In Cohort 3, a recovered donor had either two negative PCRs, clearance, or symptom resolution. CDR1 SGHNT and CDR2 YENEEA come from the germline V gene. The CDR3 covers 15 residues. Trimming removed 1 base from V and 2 bases from J, with 11 bases in between. In the original workflow: Estimation of nucleated cell counts relied on the amplification of reference gene primers. Clones were sequenced by immunoSEQ multiplex PCR, and TCRdb holds only the in-frame ones, with some missing. V, J and clone size were drawn from that table, and D and trimming were deduced from the DNA. The sample carries 200,000 to 250,000 clones, over 65% recorded once.

This receptor was identified in a woman aged 55-75 years who had recovered from COVID-19. Material: PBMCs or T cells enriched from blood (not recorded which). This chain uses TRBV11-3 with TRBJ2-5; a weak D match, TRBD2 (5 bases). The CDR3 region is CASSLGESPQETQYF. CDR3 sequence (DNA): TGTGCCAGCAGCTTAGGGGAGAGCCCACAAGAGACCCAGTACTTC.